The rows below give T cell receptor beta chains drawn from one sample of a study of blood T cell repertoires in COVID-19. The data were produced by immunoSEQ multiplex PCR, yet TCRdb's version contains in-frame clones alone and is incomplete. The sample has a few hundred thousand clones; around 85% are singletons. Sequencing was carried out using peripheral blood. Source of these receptors: a woman between 45 and 65 years old with acute or convalescent COVID-19. Both conserved end residues are part of each CDR3. The D gene is left open where the match is weak. The listing skips clone size in some rows; elsewhere it reads once, few, many or a size class.

>TRBJ2-3|few|TRBV19|TRBD1
CASGTWTGSTDTQYF
TGTGCCAGTGGCACCTGGACAGGAAGCACAGATACGCAGTATTTT
>TRBJ2-2|.|TRBV6-5|.
CASSWSGSGELFF
TGTGCCAGCAGTTGGTCGGGATCCGGGGAGCTGTTTTTT
>TRBJ2-7|.|TRBV3-1/TRBV3-2|.
CASSHATGGVEQYF
TGTGCCAGCAGCCACGCTACAGGGGGGGTGGAGCAGTACTTC
>TRBJ2-5|.|TRBV5-4|TRBD2
CASSRLAEETQYF
TGTGCCAGCAGCCGGCTAGCGGAAGAGACCCAGTACTTC
>TRBJ1-2|.|TRBV23-1|.
CASSHPGLNYGYTF
TGCGCCAGCAGTCACCCGGGATTAAACTATGGCTACACCTTC
>TRBJ1-6|few|TRBV5-6|.
CASSHQGSPLHF
TGTGCCAGCAGCCATCAGGGTTCACCCCTCCACTTT
>TRBJ2-7|.|TRBV28|.
CASIGRWHEQYF
TGTGCCAGCATAGGGAGGTGGCACGAGCAGTACTTC
>TRBJ1-2|.|TRBV5-8|.
CATGTGGKDYGYTF
TGTGCCACCGGAACGGGGGGTAAAGACTATGGCTACACCTTC
>TRBJ2-1|.|TRBV19|.
CASSISPTGRSNEQFF
TGTGCCAGTAGTATAAGCCCGACAGGGAGGTCGAATGAGCAGTTCTTC
>TRBJ2-1|.|TRBV29-1|.
CSAKTDYNEQFF
TGCAGCGCCAAGACAGATTACAATGAGCAGTTCTTC
>TRBJ1-2|.|TRBV7-9|TRBD1
CASSHGTVFSGYTF
TGTGCCAGCAGCCACGGGACAGTCTTTTCGGGCTACACCTTC
>TRBJ2-4|.|TRBV5-1|.
CASRAPGFENIQYF
TGCGCCAGCAGAGCTCCGGGGTTCGAAAACATTCAGTACTTC
>TRBJ2-1|.|TRBV4-1|.
CASSQVTVDEQFF
TGCGCCAGCAGCCAAGTAACGGTCGATGAGCAGTTCTTC
>TRBJ1-4|.|TRBV6-5|TRBD1
CASTWDRNNEKLFF
TGTGCCAGCACCTGGGACAGAAATAATGAAAAACTGTTTTTT
>TRBJ1-2|.|TRBV4-2|.
CASSQGTSEGYGYTF
TGTGCCAGCAGCCAAGGAACCTCAGAGGGCTATGGCTACACCTTC
>TRBJ1-1|.|TRBV6-2/TRBV6-3|.
CASSYSSPVNTEAFF
TGTGCCAGCAGTTACTCGAGTCCGGTGAACACTGAAGCTTTCTTT
>TRBJ1-4|.|TRBV11-3|TRBD1
CASSLQEGGAEKLFF
TGTGCCAGCAGCTTACAGGAAGGGGGCGCGGAAAAACTGTTTTTT
>TRBJ1-1|.|TRBV14|TRBD1
CASSHLDRGEAFF
TGTGCCAGCAGCCACCTAGACAGGGGGGAAGCTTTCTTT
>TRBJ2-2|once|TRBV5-6|.
CASSFSSGVWTGELFF
TGTGCCAGCAGCTTCTCGTCGGGAGTGTGGACCGGGGAGCTGTTTTTT
>TRBJ2-7|.|TRBV3-1/TRBV3-2|TRBD2
CASSQGGFGGVWEQYF
TGTGCCAGCAGCCAAGGGGGCTTCGGGGGGGTTTGGGAGCAGTACTTC
>TRBJ2-5|.|TRBV9|.
CASSGLQETQYF
TGTGCCAGCAGCGGTCTTCAGGAGACCCAGTACTTC
>TRBJ2-7|.|TRBV6-2/TRBV6-3|TRBD1
CASSYNTGGPRDEQYF
TGTGCCAGCAGTTATAATACAGGGGGTCCTCGAGACGAGCAGTACTTC
>TRBJ1-2|.|TRBV5-6|.
CASRRAKGFGYTF
TGTGCCAGCAGACGTGCGAAGGGGTTTGGCTACACCTTC
>TRBJ2-3|.|TRBV27|TRBD2
CASSSRTSGYLSTDTQYF
TGTGCCAGCAGTTCAAGGACTAGCGGGTACTTGAGCACAGATACGCAGTATTTT
>TRBJ2-3|.|TRBV11-3|TRBD1
CASSVTGGFGTDTQYF
TGTGCCAGCAGCGTGACAGGGGGATTCGGCACAGATACGCAGTATTTT
>TRBJ2-7|.|TRBV12-2|.
CASRRRTGHEQYF
TGTGCAAGTCGCCGAAGGACAGGCCACGAGCAGTACTTC
>TRBJ2-3|.|TRBV5-5|.
CASSLVERTDTQYF
TGTGCCAGCAGCTTAGTAGAGAGGACAGATACGCAGTATTTT
>TRBJ1-6|.|TRBV30|.
CAWRDDNYSPLHF
TGTGCCTGGAGAGACGACAACTATTCACCCCTCCACTTT
>TRBJ1-2|.|TRBV30|.
CAGLAGLGYTF
TGTGCCGGCCTCGCAGGGCTGGGCTACACCTTC
>TRBJ1-5|few|TRBV6-2/TRBV6-3|TRBD1
CASSSGGLGNQPQHF
TGTGCCAGCAGTTCAGGGGGCCTGGGCAATCAGCCCCAGCATTTT
>TRBJ2-7|few|TRBV24-1|TRBD1
CATSDFDRGLNEQYF
TGTGCCACCAGTGATTTCGACAGGGGGCTGAACGAGCAGTACTTC
>TRBJ1-4|.|TRBV19|TRBD1
CASSIGDRGGEKLFF
TGTGCCAGTAGTATCGGGGACAGGGGAGGAGAAAAACTGTTTTTT
>TRBJ1-5|.|TRBV7-2|TRBD1
CASSFTGGGQPQHF
TGTGCCAGCAGCTTTACAGGGGGCGGGCAGCCCCAGCATTTT
>TRBJ2-2|.|TRBV7-3|.
CASSRGSNTGELFF
TGTGCCAGCAGCCGGGGGTCCAACACCGGGGAGCTGTTTTTT
>TRBJ2-6|.|TRBV6-5|TRBD1
CASSSTGAGANVLTF
TGTGCCAGCAGTTCTACAGGGGCTGGGGCCAACGTCCTGACTTTC
>TRBJ2-3|.|TRBV7-9|TRBD1
CASTLDQGGTDTQYF
TGTGCCAGCACCTTAGACCAGGGGGGCACAGATACGCAGTATTTT
>TRBJ2-7|.|TRBV6-2/TRBV6-3|TRBD1
CASSQPGQGAGYEQYF
TGTGCCAGCAGCCAGCCGGGACAGGGGGCCGGGTACGAGCAGTACTTC
>TRBJ2-2|.|TRBV6-6|TRBD1
CASSYRGPDTGELFF
TGTGCCAGCAGTTATAGGGGGCCAGACACCGGGGAGCTGTTTTTT
>TRBJ1-2|.|TRBV7-2|.
CASSSPLNYGYTF
TGTGCCAGCAGCTCCCCTTTGAACTATGGCTACACCTTC
>TRBJ2-7|.|TRBV5-1|.
CASSKSGLATYEQYF
TGCGCCAGCAGCAAATCCGGCCTAGCCACCTACGAGCAGTACTTC
>TRBJ1-3|.|TRBV9|.
CASSVAPGSGNTIYF
TGTGCCAGCAGCGTAGCCCCCGGCTCTGGAAACACCATATATTTT
>TRBJ1-2|.|TRBV5-1|TRBD1
CASQTGGKNGYTF
TGCGCCAGCCAGACAGGGGGCAAGAATGGCTACACCTTC
>TRBJ2-3|.|TRBV19|TRBD1
CASTLDRASTDTQYF
TGTGCCAGTACCCTGGACAGGGCTTCGACAGATACGCAGTATTTT
>TRBJ2-1|.|TRBV7-6|TRBD2
CASSLVAGGSSYNEQFF
TGTGCCAGCAGCTTAGTTGCGGGAGGGAGCTCCTACAATGAGCAGTTCTTC